The 18 T cell receptor beta chains in this list originate from one sample, sequenced in a study of tissue T cells after allogeneic stem cell transplantation. The repertoire was sequenced with immunoSEQ multiplex PCR; TCRdb's copy has only in-frame clones and lacks some. Among more than 40,000 clones listed, around 72% were seen once. The source material was sorted cells pooled from one or two spleens. The origin of the receptors is a pool of C57BL/6 mice in good health.

Note on this clone: Mouse gene names and germline throughout. The read halts 1 residue ahead of the CDR3 end, with the missing end drawn from the germline J gene. This sample also contains other DNA sequences that code for the same CDR3. This rearrangement joins TRBV1 to TRBJ1-2, with 8 bases that match TRBD1. Germline V gene data show CDR1 as NSQYPW and CDR2 as LRSPGD (reference sequence). The trim removed 0 bases at V and 2 bases at J, leaving 2 bases unmatched. The CDR3 extends over 15 amino acids. CDR3 DNA, as far as it was read: TGCACCTGCAGTGCAGACAGGGGGCAGAACTCCGACTACACC. Its translation is CTCSADRGQNSDYT. From start to end, the CDR3 is CTCSADRGQNSDYTF.

A word on this clone: Mouse gene names apply. The CDR3 end lies 1 residue beyond the end of the read and is filled in from the germline J gene. V usage is TRBV15 and J usage is TRBJ1-2; D may be TRBD1 (6 bases). Germline V gives CDR1 SGHND, CDR2 FRSKSL. There are 14 residues in the CDR3. V was trimmed by 3 bases and J by 3 bases, leaving 11 bases between them. The chain's CDR3 is CASSLWGADSDYTF. CDR3 bases read: TGTGCCAGCAGTTTGTGGGGGGCAGACTCCGACTACACC.

In regard to this clone: Genes and germline are mouse. The observed sequence ends 1 residue before the CDR3 terminus, with the missing tail filled in from the germline J gene. V is TRBV26 and J is TRBJ2-4; perhaps TRBD1 as D (5 bases). This CDR3 has 14 amino acids. Germline V gene data show CDR1 as KGHPV and CDR2 as FQNQEV (reference sequence). V dropped 5 bases and J dropped 0 bases, with 9 bases sitting between them. CDR3 in amino acids: CASSIRESQNTLYF. The covered CDR3 bases are TGTGCCAGCAGTATCAGGGAAAGTCAAAACACCTTGTAC. The complete variable domain, with remaining parts taken from reference TRBV26 and TRBJ2-4, reads NSKVIQTPRYLVKGQGQKAKMRCIPEKGHPVVFWYQQNKNNEFKFLINFQNQEVLQQIDMTEKRFSAECPSNSPCSLEIQSSEAGDSALYLCASSIRESQNTLYFGAGTRLSVL.

The table lists this clone with a few counts. Gene names are the mouse ones. The read falls 1 residue short of the CDR3 end, and the missing part is taken from the germline J gene. This chain connects TRBV13-2 to TRBJ2-7, with D possibly being TRBD2 (6 bases). The CDR3 runs to 13 residues. Germline V CDR1 and CDR2: NNHNN, SYGAGS (reference sequence). Trimming took off 2 bases at V and 2 bases at J, with 8 bases between the two ends. Partial CDR3 DNA: TGTGCCAGCGGTGACGGGACTCCCTATGAACAGTAC. Translated, it gives CASGDGTPYEQY. In full, the CDR3 reads CASGDGTPYEQYF.

With respect to this clone: The genes are named according to mouse. The CDR3 end falls 1 residue outside the read, so it is completed with the germline J gene. V and J are TRBV19 and TRBJ1-1; D is unclear. The CDR3 contains 14 residues. Trimming pared 1 base from V and 0 bases from J, leaving 7 bases between. CDR1 is FNHDT and CDR2 is SITEND in the germline V gene (reference sequence). The CDR3 protein is CASSILQANTEVFF. Partial CDR3 DNA: TGTGCCAGCAGTATACTACAAGCAAACACAGAAGTCTTC.

Comments on this clone: The gene symbols are mouse symbols. The CDR3 is cut off 1 residue early in the read; its end comes from the germline J gene. The V and J genes are TRBV19 and TRBJ2-1; possible D gene TRBD2, 6 bases. The germline V and J ends were trimmed by 4 bases and 3 bases, with 8 bases remaining between them. Looked up from germline, CDR1 is FNHDT and CDR2 is SITEND (reference sequence). This CDR3 spans 13 amino acids. The CDR3 loop reads CASSGGIYAEQFF. The CDR3 DNA, read in part, is TGTGCCAGCAGTGGGGGGATCTATGCTGAGCAGTTC.

About this clone itself: The germline and genes are mouse ones. The DNA read from the CDR3 is TGTGCCAGCTCTCTCGCCAGAGACACCCAGTAC. Protein: CASSLARDTQY. The whole CDR3 is CASSLARDTQYF. The J gene is TRBJ2-5, the V gene TRBV12-2; D gene ambiguous. The read ends 1 residue early relative to the CDR3; the germline J gene fills the gap. Germline values: CDR1 SGHLS, CDR2 HYDKME. V lost 0 bases and J lost 5, with 5 bases in between. CDR3 length equals 12 residues.

A remark on this clone: The genes and germline here are from mouse. The read falls 1 residue short of the CDR3 end, and the missing part is taken from the germline J gene. This chain uses TRBV1 with TRBJ1-1; a possible D gene is TRBD1 (5 bases). Trimming removed 0 bases at V and 1 base at J, with 9 bases between. Germline loops: CDR1 NSQYPW, CDR2 LRSPGD (reference sequence). The CDR3 has 15 residues. The covered CDR3 bases are TGCACCTGCAGTGCAGAGAGCGGACAAAACACAGAAGTCTTC. Amino acids: CTCSAESGQNTEVF. The CDR3 in its entirety is CTCSAESGQNTEVFF.

This clone was seen a handful of times. Gene names refer to mouse genes. The sequence runs out 1 residue before the end of the CDR3; the remainder is reconstructed from the germline J gene. The sample has other DNA sequences that encode this CDR3 too. The chain uses TRBV31 and TRBJ2-7; D possibly matches TRBD1 or TRBD2 (5 bases each). V lost 0 bases and J lost 4, with 7 bases in between. Germline lookup yields CDR1 GKSSPN and CDR2 SITVG. The CDR3 consists of 12 residues. The part of the CDR3 DNA that was read is TGTGCCTGGAGTCTAGGGGCGTATGAACAGTAC. Residues: CAWSLGAYEQY. The entire CDR3 sequence reads CAWSLGAYEQYF.

Details on this clone: The listed genes are named as in mouse. The CDR3 is cut off 1 residue early in the read; its end comes from the germline J gene. The V gene is TRBV31, the J gene TRBJ1-3; D is unclear. Germline-derived CDR1 and CDR2 are GKSSPN and SITVG. CDR3 length: 15 residues. The V gene lost 1 base and the J gene lost 0 bases, with 10 bases spanning the gap. Incomplete CDR3 DNA: TGTGCCTGGAGTCCCGTCGACAATTCTGGAAATACGCTCTAT. Amino acid sequence: CAWSPVDNSGNTLY. The CDR3 reads in full as CAWSPVDNSGNTLYF.

This clone was observed once. The listed genes are named as in mouse. Incomplete CDR3 DNA: TGTGCCAGCAGTGTCAATGCAGAAACGCTGTAT. This encodes CASSVNAETLY. The whole CDR3 reads CASSVNAETLYF. The rearrangement links TRBV13-1 to TRBJ2-3; no clear D. The read ends 1 residue before the CDR3 terminus; that terminus is restored from the germline J gene. The germline V gene has CDR1 NSHNY and CDR2 SYGAGN. V dropped 3 bases and J dropped 2 bases, with 4 bases sitting between them. The CDR3 consists of 12 residues.

Remarks on this clone: Gene names and germline match the mouse. The read terminates 1 residue ahead of where the CDR3 ends, so the germline J gene completes it. The chain links TRBV13-2 to TRBJ2-5; 11 bases fit TRBD2. V trimming: 1 base; J trimming: 7 bases; junction bases outside the gene matches: 5. The CDR3 is made up of 15 amino acids. Germline CDR1 reads NNHNN; CDR2 reads SYGAGS (reference sequence). Incomplete CDR3 DNA: TGTGCCAGCGGTGATCAACTGGGGGGGCGCCACACCCAGTAC. Its translation is CASGDQLGGRHTQY. Given in full, the CDR3 is CASGDQLGGRHTQYF.

On this clone itself: Gene names denote mouse genes. The CDR3 end falls 1 residue outside the read, so it is completed with the germline J gene. The V gene is TRBV15, the J gene TRBJ2-4; D may be TRBD1 (5 bases). V lost 6 bases and J 6 bases, leaving 16 bases between the germline ends. Germline V lookup: CDR1 SGHND, CDR2 FRSKSL. The CDR3 runs 14 residues. The CDR3 sequence is CASSERGEENTLYF. Incomplete CDR3 DNA: TGTGCCAGCAGCGAGAGGGGAGAGGAGAACACCTTGTAC.

As regards this clone: The listed genes are named as in mouse. The sequence runs out 1 residue before the end of the CDR3; the remainder is reconstructed from the germline J gene. The chain joins TRBV26 to TRBJ1-2; D not resolved. The germline gives CDR1 KGHPV, CDR2 FQNQEV (reference sequence). V lost 4 bases to trimming and J lost 2 bases, with 2 bases between them. The CDR3 totals 11 residues. The CDR3 loop reads CASSPNSDYTF. The CDR3 bases that were read are TGTGCCAGCAGTCCGAACTCCGACTACACC.

Comments on this clone: The gene names given are mouse names. The observed sequence ends 1 residue before the CDR3 terminus, with the missing tail filled in from the germline J gene. This rearrangement joins TRBV1 to TRBJ2-2; TRBD2 matches 10 bases. The V segment lost 6 bases and the J segment 0 bases; nucleotides outside the gene matches: 4. Germline-derived CDR1 and CDR2 are NSQYPW and LRSPGD (reference sequence). This CDR3 region has 16 residues. The CDR3 spells CTCRLWGGANTGQLYF. CDR3 DNA, as far as it was read: TGCACCTGCAGACTCTGGGGGGGCGCAAACACCGGGCAGCTCTAC.

Of note for this clone: Germline and genes: mouse. The sequence runs out 1 residue before the end of the CDR3; the remainder is reconstructed from the germline J gene. This chain links TRBV5 with TRBJ2-5; 10 positions match TRBD1. V shed 4 bases, J shed 5 bases, and the junction held 3 bases outside the gene matches. This CDR3 contains 14 residues. Germline values: CDR1 LGHNA, CDR2 YNLKQL (reference sequence). The DNA read from the CDR3 is TGTGCCAGCAGCCCAGACAGGGGGCGAGACACCCAGTAC. Protein: CASSPDRGRDTQY. Given in full, the CDR3 is CASSPDRGRDTQYF.

A word on this clone: The gene names here belong to mouse. The read halts 1 residue ahead of the CDR3 end, with the missing end drawn from the germline J gene. The chain carries TRBV13-2 and TRBJ2-3, with 11 bases identical to TRBD1. The CDR3 contains 15 residues. CDR1 and CDR2 from the germline V gene are NNHNN and SYGAGS (reference sequence). V was pared by 2 bases and J by 3 bases, with 2 bases of the junction left unmatched. The part of the CDR3 DNA that was read is TGTGCCAGCGGTGAGGGGACAGGGGGAGCAGAAACGCTGTAT. Translating it yields CASGEGTGGAETLY. In full, the CDR3 is CASGEGTGGAETLYF.

Details on this clone: Genes here carry mouse names. The read falls 1 residue short of the CDR3 end, and the missing part is taken from the germline J gene. This chain links TRBV1 with TRBJ1-3, with D possibly matching TRBD1 (6 bases). This CDR3 contains 15 residues. Trimming shortened V by 5 bases and J by 0 bases, and 11 bases separated the two germline ends. The germline V gene encodes CDR1 NSQYPW and CDR2 LRSPGD (reference sequence). The part of the CDR3 DNA that was read is TGCACCTGCAGTCCTGGGACAAGTTCTGGAAATACGCTCTAT. Protein product: CTCSPGTSSGNTLY. The complete CDR3 reads CTCSPGTSSGNTLYF.